This section outlines one TCR beta chain sequence together with its context. The antigen is unknown. The data were obtained in a study of monozygotic twins with inflammatory bowel disease. Overall study findings and caveats: Limited power may explain why concordant and discordant twins showed no difference in repertoire similarity.

Making each TCR library took 3,000 to 4,500 ng of total RNA. TCRdb derives one entry per CDR3 protein from the 5' RACE reads, leaving out DNA. The listing records 300,000 to 450,000 distinct CDR3 sequences. CDR1 and CDR2 from the germline V gene are SNHLY and FYNNEI. The CDR3 covers 16 residues. The rearrangement links TRBV2 to TRBJ2-3. Sample: blood. The source is a human donor with ulcerative colitis or Crohn's disease, or a healthy co-twin of an affected twin (not recorded which). Here the CDR3 reads CASSEVAEASTDTQYF.